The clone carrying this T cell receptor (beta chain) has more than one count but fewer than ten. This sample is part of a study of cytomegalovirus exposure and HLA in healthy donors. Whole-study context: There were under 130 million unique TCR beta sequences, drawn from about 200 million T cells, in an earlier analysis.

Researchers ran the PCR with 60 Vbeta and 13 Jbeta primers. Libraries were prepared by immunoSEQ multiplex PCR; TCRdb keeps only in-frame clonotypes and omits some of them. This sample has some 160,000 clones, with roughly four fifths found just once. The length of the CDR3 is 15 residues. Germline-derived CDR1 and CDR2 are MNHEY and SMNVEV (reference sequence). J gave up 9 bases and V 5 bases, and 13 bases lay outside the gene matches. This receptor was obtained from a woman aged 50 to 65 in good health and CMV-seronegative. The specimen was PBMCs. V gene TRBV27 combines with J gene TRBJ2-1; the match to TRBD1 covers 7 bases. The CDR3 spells CASSRQGVVVGEQFF. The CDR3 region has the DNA TGTGCCAGCAGTAGACAGGGAGTAGTTGTAGGTGAGCAGTTCTTC.